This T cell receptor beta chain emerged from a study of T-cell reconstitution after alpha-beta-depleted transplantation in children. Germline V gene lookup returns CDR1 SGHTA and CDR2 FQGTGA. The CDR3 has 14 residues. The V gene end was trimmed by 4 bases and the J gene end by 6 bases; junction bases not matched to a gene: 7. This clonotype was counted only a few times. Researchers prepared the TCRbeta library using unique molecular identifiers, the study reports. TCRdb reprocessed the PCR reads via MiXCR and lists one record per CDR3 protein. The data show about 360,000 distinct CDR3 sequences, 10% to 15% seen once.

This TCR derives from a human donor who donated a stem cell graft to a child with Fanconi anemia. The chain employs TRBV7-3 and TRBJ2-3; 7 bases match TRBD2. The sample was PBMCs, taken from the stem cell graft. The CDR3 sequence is CASSSGPGGDTQYF. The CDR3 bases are TGTGCCAGCAGCTCGGGCCCCGGGGGGGATACGCAGTATTTT.